The subject of this entry is one T cell receptor (beta chain). Its matching antigen is unknown. This record comes from a study of Ad26.COV2.S vaccination and SARS-CoV-2 variants. Study summary: The vaccine Ad26.COV2.S was put into the muscle once, or twice with 56 days between.

Treatment indicated: roughly 18 received Ad26.COV2.S at low or high dose, single or two shots; roughly five received placebo; per-sample allocation not given. Vaccine and placebo recipients were sampled on day 63 after the first injection. General study points: Individuals receiving vaccine had higher spike-specific TCR breadth than placebo recipients did. It is possible that the TCR breadth and depth analyses underestimated the total T cell responses.

Germline trimming cut 2 bases from V and 2 bases from J; bases unmatched to any gene: 7. The CDR3 is 17 residues long. Germline lookup yields CDR1 SGHTA and CDR2 FQGNSA. Profiled with immunoSEQ multiplex PCR; TCRdb holds only in-frame clones, not every one. The table shows hundreds of thousands of clones, with 89% occurring only once. The V call is TRBV7-2, the J call TRBJ2-5, with 11 bases lining up with TRBD2. The source material was peripheral blood, sampled in a trial of Ad26.COV2.S vaccine versus placebo. The TCR sequence derives from a person aged 18-60 years who received the Ad26.COV2.S COVID-19 vaccine or a placebo. The CDR3 here is CASSLRLAGGLQETQYF. CDR3 coding DNA: TGTGCCAGCAGCTTACGGCTAGCGGGAGGCCTACAAGAGACCCAGTACTTC.